This T cell receptor (beta chain) was documented in a study of Graves' ophthalmopathy and Graves' hyperthyroidism. Broader study findings: Using 13 signatures, a model distinguished ophthalmopathy from stable hyperthyroidism, reaching around 85% sensitivity and 81.08% specificity. A majority of expanded thyroid clonotypes exceeding 0.001 frequency were likewise present in blood.

Clinical symptoms, serum thyroxine, TRAb, thyroid ultrasound and orbital computed tomography formed the basis of diagnosis. The CDR3 has 16 amino acids. The V gene's germline CDR1 is SGHAT and CDR2 FQNNGV. Trimming cost V 1 base and J 5 bases, with 17 bases left between them. Beta-chain TCR CDR3 regions were amplified from RNA transcripts. First-round RT-PCR relied on HTBI primers, and a second-round multiplex PCR came next. One entry per CDR3 protein, called by TCRdb with MiXCR from the multiplex PCR reads. The repertoire consists of just over 400,000 distinct CDR3 sequences, with 21% occurring once and the leading ten covering around 3%. This clonotype showed up many times. Its matching antigen is unknown.

This clonotype originated in a woman aged 18-29 years with stable Graves' hyperthyroidism. Sequencing was carried out using peripheral blood. The J gene is TRBJ2-5, the V gene TRBV11-2, with D possibly being TRBD2 (5 bases). CDR3 in DNA: TGTGCCAGCAGCTTAGGATCGACTACCCCCTCCGAGACCCAGTACTTC. Protein sequence: CASSLGSTTPSETQYF.